This T cell receptor beta chain was sequenced during a study of cytomegalovirus exposure and HLA in healthy donors. The overall study: Among about 190 million T cells, an earlier analysis found 90 million to 130 million unique TCR beta sequences. Genetic ancestry analysis placed more than 80% of the roughly 400 donors that were genotyped in the Caucasian-associated cluster.

It was with 60 Vbeta and 13 Jbeta primers that the PCR ran. TCRdb keeps only in-frame clones here, not all; method: immunoSEQ multiplex PCR. The sample lists about 180,000 clones, about four fifths occurring once. Points from the study as a whole: The presence/absence work took it that sequencing depth was about the same across donors. What was likely a sequencing artifact was a cluster of highly shared sequence variants.

Comments on this clone: No antigen is known for it.

The V gene's germline CDR1 is MGHRA and CDR2 YSYEKL. The CDR3 spans 15 residues. V was cut by 1 base and J by 1 base, with 9 bases left in between. This chain joins TRBV4-1 and TRBJ2-3, with D unresolved. Sample: PBMCs. The TCR was taken from a woman in her 30s in good health and CMV-seronegative. CDR3: CASSQVGLRTDTQYF. For the CDR3, the DNA is TGCGCCAGCAGCCAAGTTGGGCTGCGCACAGATACGCAGTATTTT.